The clone carrying this T cell receptor beta chain has at least ten counts. The CDR3 consists of 9 residues. V gave up 7 bases and J gave up 10 bases; unmatched junction bases: 3. Germline CDR1 is SQVTM and CDR2 is ANQGSEA. These data come from a study of T-cell reconstitution after alpha-beta-depleted transplantation in children. TCRbeta library preparation incorporated unique molecular identifiers. Each CDR3 protein gets one entry after TCRdb re-called the PCR reads with MiXCR. The table shows nearly 400,000 distinct CDR3 sequences, with over 20% occurring only once. This TCR was sampled from a human donor who donated a stem cell graft to a child with acute myeloid leukemia. The source material was PBMCs from the stem cell graft donor, sampled from the stem cell graft. This chain joins TRBV29-1 and TRBJ1-1; TRBD1 matches at 7 bases. The CDR3 DNA reads as TGCAGCGATAGACAGGGAGCTTTCTTT. This encodes CSDRQGAFF.